This TCR beta chain stems from a study of PD-1 blockade in classical Hodgkin lymphoma. Notes on the study in general: Reported findings placed baseline TCR diversity lower in newly diagnosed patients (compared with healthy donors). Still unresolved is the cause of the repertoire differences, which may be disease activity or prior therapy. Complete responders matched newly diagnosed patients in baseline diversity.

On this clone: Antigen unknown.

This CDR3 spans 16 amino acids. Autologous stem cell transplantation was followed by relapse in every patient, and brentuximab vedotin exposure varied. Using immunoSEQ multiplex PCR, the repertoire was profiled, and TCRdb retains in-frame clones only, with some absent. The table records fewer than 65,000 clones, about 88% of them present only once. V is TRBV21-1 and J is TRBJ2-5. TRBV21-1 corresponds to a pseudogene. This material consisted of peripheral blood mononuclear cells (PBMCs), taken at baseline. This clonotype originated in a human donor with classical Hodgkin lymphoma. The CDR3 DNA sequence: TGTGCCAGCAGCAAATTTTCACCGGGACACGGGGGGACCCAGTACTTC. It encodes CASSKFSPGHGGTQYF.